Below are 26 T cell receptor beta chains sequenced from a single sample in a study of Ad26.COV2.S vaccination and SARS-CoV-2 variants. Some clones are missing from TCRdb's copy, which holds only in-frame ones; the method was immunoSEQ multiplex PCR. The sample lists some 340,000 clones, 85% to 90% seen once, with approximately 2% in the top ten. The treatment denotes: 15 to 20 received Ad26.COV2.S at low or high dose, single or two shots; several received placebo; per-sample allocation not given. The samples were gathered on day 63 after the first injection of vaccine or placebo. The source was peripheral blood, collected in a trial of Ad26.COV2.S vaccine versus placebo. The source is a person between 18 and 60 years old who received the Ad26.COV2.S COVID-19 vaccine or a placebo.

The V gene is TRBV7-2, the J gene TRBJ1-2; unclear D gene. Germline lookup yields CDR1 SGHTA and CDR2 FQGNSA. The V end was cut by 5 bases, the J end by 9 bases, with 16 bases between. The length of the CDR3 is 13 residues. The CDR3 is CASSLGVQRSYTF. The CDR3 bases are TGTGCCAGCAGCCTCGGGGTTCAGAGGAGCTACACCTTC.

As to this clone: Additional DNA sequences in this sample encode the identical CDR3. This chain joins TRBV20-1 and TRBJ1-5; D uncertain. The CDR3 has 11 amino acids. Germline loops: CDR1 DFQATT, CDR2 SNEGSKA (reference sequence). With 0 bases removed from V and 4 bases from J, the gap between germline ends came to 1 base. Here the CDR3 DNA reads TGCAGTGCTAGAGAAAATCAGCCCCAGCATTTT. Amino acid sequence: CSARENQPQHF.

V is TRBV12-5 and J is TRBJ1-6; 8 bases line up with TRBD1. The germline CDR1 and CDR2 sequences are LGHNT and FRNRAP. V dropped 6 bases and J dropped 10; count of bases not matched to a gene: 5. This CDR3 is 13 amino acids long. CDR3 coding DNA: TGTGCTAGTGGGCCGACAGGGGAATCACCCCTCCACTTT. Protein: CASGPTGESPLHF.

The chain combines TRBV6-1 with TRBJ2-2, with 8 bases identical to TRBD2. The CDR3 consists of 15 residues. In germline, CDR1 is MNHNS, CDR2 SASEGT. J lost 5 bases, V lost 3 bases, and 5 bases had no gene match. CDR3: CASSERGALTGELFF. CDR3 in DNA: TGTGCCAGCAGTGAGCGGGGGGCCCTGACCGGGGAGCTGTTTTTT.

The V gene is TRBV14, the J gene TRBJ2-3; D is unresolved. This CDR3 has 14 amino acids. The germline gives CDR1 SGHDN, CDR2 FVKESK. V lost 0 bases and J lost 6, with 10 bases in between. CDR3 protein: CASSQDLATDTQYF. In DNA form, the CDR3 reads TGTGCCAGCAGCCAAGATCTCGCAACGGATACGCAGTATTTT.

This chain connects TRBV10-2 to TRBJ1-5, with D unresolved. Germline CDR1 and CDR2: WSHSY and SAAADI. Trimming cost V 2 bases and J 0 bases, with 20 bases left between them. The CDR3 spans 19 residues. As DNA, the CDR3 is TGCGCCAGCAGTGAGGAAGGACGGCCAGTTCTCTATAGCAATCAGCCCCAGCATTTT. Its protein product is CASSEEGRPVLYSNQPQHF.

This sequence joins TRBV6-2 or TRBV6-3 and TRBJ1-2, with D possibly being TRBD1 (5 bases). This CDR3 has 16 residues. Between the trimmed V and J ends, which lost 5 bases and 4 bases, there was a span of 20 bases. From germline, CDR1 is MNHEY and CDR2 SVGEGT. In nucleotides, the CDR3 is TGTGCCAGCAGTCCGGCCGGACTCGGGGGAAGCTATGGCTACACCTTC. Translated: CASSPAGLGGSYGYTF.

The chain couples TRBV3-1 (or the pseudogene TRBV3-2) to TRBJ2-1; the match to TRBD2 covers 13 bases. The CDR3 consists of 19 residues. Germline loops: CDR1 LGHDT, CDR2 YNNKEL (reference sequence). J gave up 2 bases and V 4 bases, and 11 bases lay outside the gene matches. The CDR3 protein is CASSPEPGTSGITYNEQFF. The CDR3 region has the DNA TGTGCCAGCAGCCCAGAGCCCGGGACTAGCGGGATCACCTACAATGAGCAGTTCTTC.

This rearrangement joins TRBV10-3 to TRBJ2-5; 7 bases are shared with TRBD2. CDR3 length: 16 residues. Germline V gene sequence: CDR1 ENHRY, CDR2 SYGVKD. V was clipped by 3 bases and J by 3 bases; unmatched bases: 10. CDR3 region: CAISEKWEGSKETQYF. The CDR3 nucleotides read TGTGCCATCAGTGAAAAGTGGGAGGGGTCGAAAGAGACCCAGTACTTC.

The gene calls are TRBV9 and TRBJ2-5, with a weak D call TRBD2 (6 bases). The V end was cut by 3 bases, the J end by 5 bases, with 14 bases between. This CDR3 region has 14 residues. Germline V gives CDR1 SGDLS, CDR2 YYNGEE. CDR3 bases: TGTGCCAGCAGCGACGGTCGACGGGGGGAGACCCAGTACTTC. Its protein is CASSDGRRGETQYF.

The CDR3 DNA sequence: TGTGCCAGCAGCTCGACAGGGAGACGCGGTGGAAACACCATATATTTT. Protein product: CASSSTGRRGGNTIYF. The gene calls are TRBV5-6 and TRBJ1-3; 7 nucleotides line up with TRBD1. The CDR3 runs to 16 residues. In germline, CDR1 is SGHDT, CDR2 YYEEEE. Germline trimming cut 3 bases from V and 3 bases from J; bases unmatched to any gene: 9.

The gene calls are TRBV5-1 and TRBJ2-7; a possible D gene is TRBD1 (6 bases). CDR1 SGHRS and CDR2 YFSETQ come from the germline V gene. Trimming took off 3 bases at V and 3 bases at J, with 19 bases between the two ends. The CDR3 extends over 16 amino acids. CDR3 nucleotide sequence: TGCGCCAGCAGCTCCCTCCAGGGGTCAGTAAGCTACGAGCAGTACTTC. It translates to CASSSLQGSVSYEQYF.

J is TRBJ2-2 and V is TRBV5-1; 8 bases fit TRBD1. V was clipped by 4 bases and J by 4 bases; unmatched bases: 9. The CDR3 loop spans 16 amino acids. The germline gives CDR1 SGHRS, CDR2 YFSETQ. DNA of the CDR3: TGCGCCAGCAGCACCCGACAGGGGAGCGGCACCGGGGAGCTGTTTTTT. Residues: CASSTRQGSGTGELFF.

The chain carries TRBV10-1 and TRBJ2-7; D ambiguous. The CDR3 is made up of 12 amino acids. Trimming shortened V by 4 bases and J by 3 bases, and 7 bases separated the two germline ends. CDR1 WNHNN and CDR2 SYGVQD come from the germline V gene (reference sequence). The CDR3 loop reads CASSAGFYEQYF. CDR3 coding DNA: TGCGCCAGCAGTGCAGGTTTCTACGAGCAGTACTTC.

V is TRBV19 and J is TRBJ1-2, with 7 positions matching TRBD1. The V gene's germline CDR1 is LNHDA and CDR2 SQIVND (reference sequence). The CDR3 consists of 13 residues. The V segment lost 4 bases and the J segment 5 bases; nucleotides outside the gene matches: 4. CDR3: CASSRTGRYGYTF. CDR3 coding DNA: TGTGCCAGTAGTAGGACAGGCAGATATGGCTACACCTTC.

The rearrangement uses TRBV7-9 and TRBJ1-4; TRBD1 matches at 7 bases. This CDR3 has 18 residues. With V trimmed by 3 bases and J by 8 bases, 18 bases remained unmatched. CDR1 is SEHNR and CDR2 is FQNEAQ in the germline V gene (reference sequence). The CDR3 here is CASSFLAGTDRKREKLFF. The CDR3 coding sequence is TGTGCCAGCAGCTTCTTAGCCGGGACAGACAGAAAGAGGGAAAAACTGTTTTTT.

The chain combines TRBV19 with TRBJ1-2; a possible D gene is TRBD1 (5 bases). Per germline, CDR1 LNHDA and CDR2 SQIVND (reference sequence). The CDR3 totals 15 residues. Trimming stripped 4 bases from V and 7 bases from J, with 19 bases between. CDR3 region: CASSSQGPSYGGYTF. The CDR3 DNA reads TGTGCCAGTAGTAGCCAGGGCCCTTCCTATGGTGGCTACACCTTC.

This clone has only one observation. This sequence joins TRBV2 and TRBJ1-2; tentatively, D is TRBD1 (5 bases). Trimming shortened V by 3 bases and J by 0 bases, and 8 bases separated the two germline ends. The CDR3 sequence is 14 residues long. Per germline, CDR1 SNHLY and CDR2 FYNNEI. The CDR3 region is CASSETAPNYGYTF. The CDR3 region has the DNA TGTGCCAGCAGTGAGACAGCACCTAACTATGGCTACACCTTC.

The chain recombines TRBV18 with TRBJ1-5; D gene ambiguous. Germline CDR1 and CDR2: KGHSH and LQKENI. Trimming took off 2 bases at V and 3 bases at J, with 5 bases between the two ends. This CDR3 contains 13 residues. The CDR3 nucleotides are TGTGCCAGCTCACCAACTCTCAATCAGCCCCAGCATTTT. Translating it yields CASSPTLNQPQHF.

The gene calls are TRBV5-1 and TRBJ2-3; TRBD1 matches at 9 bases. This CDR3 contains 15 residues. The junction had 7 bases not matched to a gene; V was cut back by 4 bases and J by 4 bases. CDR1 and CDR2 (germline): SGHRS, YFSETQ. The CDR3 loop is CASSRTGEVADTQYF. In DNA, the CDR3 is TGCGCCAGCAGCAGGACAGGGGAGGTCGCAGATACGCAGTATTTT.

DNA of the CDR3: TGTGCCAGCAGCGTAGCCCCGACTAGCGGGGGGGCCGGGGAGACCCAGTACTTC. This encodes CASSVAPTSGGAGETQYF. The chain employs TRBV9 and TRBJ2-5, with 14 bases aligning to TRBD2. The germline gives CDR1 SGDLS, CDR2 YYNGEE. V lost 0 bases and J lost 5; bases outside the gene matches: 9. This CDR3 region has 18 residues. Looking up the rest from reference TRBV9 and TRBJ2-5 gives the full variable domain: DSGVTQTPKHLITATGQRVTLRCSPRSGDLSVYWYQQSLDQGLQFLIQYYNGEERAKGNILERFSAQQFPDLHSELNLSSLELGDSALYFCASSVAPTSGGAGETQYFGPGTRLLVL.

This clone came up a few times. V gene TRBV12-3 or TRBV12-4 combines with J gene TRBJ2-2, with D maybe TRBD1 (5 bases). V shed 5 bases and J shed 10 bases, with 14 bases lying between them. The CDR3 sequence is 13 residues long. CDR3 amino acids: CASSIRQTLELFF. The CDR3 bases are TGTGCCAGCAGTATTCGACAGACCCTGGAGCTGTTTTTT.

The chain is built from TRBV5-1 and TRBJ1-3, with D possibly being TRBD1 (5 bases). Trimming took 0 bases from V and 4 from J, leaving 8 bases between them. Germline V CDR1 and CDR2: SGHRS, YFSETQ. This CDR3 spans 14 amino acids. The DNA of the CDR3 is TGCGCCAGCAGCTTGGAGGGGAAAGGAAACACCATATATTTT. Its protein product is CASSLEGKGNTIYF.

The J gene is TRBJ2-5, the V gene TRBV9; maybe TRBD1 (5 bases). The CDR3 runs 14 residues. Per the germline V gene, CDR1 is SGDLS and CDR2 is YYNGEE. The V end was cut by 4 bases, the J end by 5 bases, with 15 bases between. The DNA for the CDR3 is TGTGCCAGCAGCCCAAGGCAGGGTGGGGAGACCCAGTACTTC. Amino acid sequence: CASSPRQGGETQYF.

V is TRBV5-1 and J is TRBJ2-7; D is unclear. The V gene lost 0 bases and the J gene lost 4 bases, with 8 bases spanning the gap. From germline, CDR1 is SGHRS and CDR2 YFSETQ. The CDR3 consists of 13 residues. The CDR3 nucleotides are TGCGCCAGCAGCTTGGGACCCGGATACGAGCAGTACTTC. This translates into CASSLGPGYEQYF.

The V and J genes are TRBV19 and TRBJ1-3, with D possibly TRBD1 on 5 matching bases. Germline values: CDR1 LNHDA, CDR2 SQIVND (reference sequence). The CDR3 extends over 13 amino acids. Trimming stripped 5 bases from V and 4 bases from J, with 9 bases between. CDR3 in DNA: TGTGCCAGTAGTCCCCGGGGCGGAAACACCATATATTTT. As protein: CASSPRGGNTIYF.